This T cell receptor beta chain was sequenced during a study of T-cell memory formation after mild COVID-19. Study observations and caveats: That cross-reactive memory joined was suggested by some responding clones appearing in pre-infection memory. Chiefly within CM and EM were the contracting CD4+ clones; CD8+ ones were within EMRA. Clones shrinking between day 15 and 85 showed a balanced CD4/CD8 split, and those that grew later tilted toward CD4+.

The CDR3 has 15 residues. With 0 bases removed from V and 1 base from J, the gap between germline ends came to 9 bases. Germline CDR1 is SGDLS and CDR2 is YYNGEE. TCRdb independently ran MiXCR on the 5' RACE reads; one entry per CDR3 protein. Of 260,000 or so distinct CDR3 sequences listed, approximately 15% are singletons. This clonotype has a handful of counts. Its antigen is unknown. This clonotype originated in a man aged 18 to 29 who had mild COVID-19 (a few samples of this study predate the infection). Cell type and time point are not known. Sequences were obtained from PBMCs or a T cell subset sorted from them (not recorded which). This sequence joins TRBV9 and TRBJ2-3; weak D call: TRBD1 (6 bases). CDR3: CASSVEQGRTDTQYF. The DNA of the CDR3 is TGTGCCAGCAGCGTAGAACAGGGCCGCACAGATACGCAGTATTTT.